The clone carrying this T cell receptor beta chain came up many times. Its antigen is unknown. The data were taken from a study of T cells in Graves' hyperthyroidism and ophthalmopathy. General study points: Most expanded thyroid clonotypes above 0.001 also appeared in blood. Ophthalmopathy, which appeared later, was predicted by the model a median approximately 6 months before onset.

Uncontrolled infection, other autoimmune disease, pregnancy or lactation barred patients from enrollment. The diagnostic basis comprised clinical symptoms, serum thyroxine and TRAb, thyroid ultrasound and orbital computed tomography. The V gene's germline CDR1 is SNHLY and CDR2 FYNNEI. The CDR3 consists of 14 residues. After removal of 8 bases from V and 3 bases from J, the junction contained 8 bases not matched to a gene. RNA transcripts yielded amplified TCR beta CDR3 regions. First-round RT-PCR with HTBI primers amplified the TCR CDR3 region. TCRdb re-called the multiplex PCR reads with MiXCR, one entry per CDR3 protein. Seen here are 300,000 to 350,000 distinct CDR3 sequences, about a sixth observed once, and the top ten hold less than 20%.

The receptor was derived from a woman between 40 and 50 years old with Graves' ophthalmopathy. Sample: blood. The chain joins TRBV2 to TRBJ1-2; 8 nucleotides align to TRBD1. DNA for the CDR3: TGTGCCAGCGTACCAGGGGGCGACTACTATGGCTACACCTTC. Its translation is CASVPGGDYYGYTF.